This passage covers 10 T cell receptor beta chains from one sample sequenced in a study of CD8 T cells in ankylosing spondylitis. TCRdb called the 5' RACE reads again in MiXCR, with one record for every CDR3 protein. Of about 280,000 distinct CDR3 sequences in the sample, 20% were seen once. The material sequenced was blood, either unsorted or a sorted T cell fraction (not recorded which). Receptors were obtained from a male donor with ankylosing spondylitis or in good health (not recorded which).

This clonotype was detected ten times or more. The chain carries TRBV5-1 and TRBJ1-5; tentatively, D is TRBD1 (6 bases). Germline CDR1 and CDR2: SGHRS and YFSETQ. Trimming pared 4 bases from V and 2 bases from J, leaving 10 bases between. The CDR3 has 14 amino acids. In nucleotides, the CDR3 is TGCGCCAGCAGCCCGGACAGTGGCAATCAGCCCCAGCATTTT. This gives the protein CASSPDSGNQPQHF.

The DNA of the CDR3 is TGTGCCAGCAGCTTAGTGGGGACAGGGGGCGGGAATGAGCAGTTCTTC. Amino acids: CASSLVGTGGGNEQFF. The chain uses TRBV7-2 and TRBJ2-1; TRBD1 aligns across 12 bases. CDR1 is SGHTA, CDR2 FQGNSA, per germline. The CDR3 spans 16 residues. Trimming at V came to 1 base and at J to 7 bases, leaving 5 bases not matched to a gene.

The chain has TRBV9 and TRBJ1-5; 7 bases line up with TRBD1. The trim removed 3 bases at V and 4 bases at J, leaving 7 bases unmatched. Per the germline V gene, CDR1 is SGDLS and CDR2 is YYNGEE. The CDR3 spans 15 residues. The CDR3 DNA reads TGTGCCAGCAGCGCCGACAGGGAGGGGAATCAGCCCCAGCATTTT. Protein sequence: CASSADREGNQPQHF.

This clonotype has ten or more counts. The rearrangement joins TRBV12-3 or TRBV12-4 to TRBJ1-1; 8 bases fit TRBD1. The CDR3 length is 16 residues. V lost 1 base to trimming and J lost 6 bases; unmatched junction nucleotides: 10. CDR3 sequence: CASSLGGQGQRAEAFF. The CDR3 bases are TGTGCCAGCAGTTTAGGAGGACAGGGCCAGAGGGCTGAAGCTTTCTTT.

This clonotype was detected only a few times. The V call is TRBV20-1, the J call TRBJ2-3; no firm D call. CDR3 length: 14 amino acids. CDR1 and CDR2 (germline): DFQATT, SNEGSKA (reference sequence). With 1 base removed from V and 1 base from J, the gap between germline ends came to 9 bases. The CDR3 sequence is CSARVFYGTDTQYF. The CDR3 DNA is TGCAGTGCTAGAGTCTTTTACGGCACAGATACGCAGTATTTT.

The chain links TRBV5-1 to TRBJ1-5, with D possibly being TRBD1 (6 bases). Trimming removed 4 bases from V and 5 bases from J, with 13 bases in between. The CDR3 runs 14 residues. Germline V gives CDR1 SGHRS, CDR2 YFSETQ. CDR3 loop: CASSQTGMDQPQHF. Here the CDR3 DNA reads TGCGCCAGCAGCCAGACAGGTATGGATCAGCCCCAGCATTTT.

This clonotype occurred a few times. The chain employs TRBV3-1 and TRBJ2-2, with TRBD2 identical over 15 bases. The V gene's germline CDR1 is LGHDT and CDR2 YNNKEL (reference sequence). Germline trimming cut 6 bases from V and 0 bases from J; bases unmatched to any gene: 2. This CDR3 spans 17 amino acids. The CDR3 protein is CASRGLAGGPNTGELFF. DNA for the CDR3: TGTGCCAGCAGGGGACTAGCGGGGGGACCGAACACCGGGGAGCTGTTTTTT.

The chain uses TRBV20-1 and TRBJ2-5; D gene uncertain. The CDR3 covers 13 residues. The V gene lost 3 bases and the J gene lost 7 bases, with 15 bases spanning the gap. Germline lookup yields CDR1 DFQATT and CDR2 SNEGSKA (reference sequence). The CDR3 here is CSASSRISGTQYF. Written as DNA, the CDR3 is TGCAGTGCTAGCTCCAGGATCTCGGGGACCCAGTACTTC.

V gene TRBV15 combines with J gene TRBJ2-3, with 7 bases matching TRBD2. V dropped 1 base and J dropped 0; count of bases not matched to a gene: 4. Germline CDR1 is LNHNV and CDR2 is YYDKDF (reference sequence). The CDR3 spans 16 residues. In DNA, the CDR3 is TGTGCCACCAGCAGAGGTACGGGGGGAAGCACAGATACGCAGTATTTT. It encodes CATSRGTGGSTDTQYF.

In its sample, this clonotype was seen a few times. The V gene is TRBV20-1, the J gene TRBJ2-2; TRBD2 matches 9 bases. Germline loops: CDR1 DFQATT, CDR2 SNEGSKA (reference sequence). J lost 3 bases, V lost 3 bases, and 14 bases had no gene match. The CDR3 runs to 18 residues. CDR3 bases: TGCAGTGCTAGCTCGTCGGCGATAGCGGGAGTCCACACCGGGGAGCTGTTTTTT. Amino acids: CSASSSAIAGVHTGELFF.